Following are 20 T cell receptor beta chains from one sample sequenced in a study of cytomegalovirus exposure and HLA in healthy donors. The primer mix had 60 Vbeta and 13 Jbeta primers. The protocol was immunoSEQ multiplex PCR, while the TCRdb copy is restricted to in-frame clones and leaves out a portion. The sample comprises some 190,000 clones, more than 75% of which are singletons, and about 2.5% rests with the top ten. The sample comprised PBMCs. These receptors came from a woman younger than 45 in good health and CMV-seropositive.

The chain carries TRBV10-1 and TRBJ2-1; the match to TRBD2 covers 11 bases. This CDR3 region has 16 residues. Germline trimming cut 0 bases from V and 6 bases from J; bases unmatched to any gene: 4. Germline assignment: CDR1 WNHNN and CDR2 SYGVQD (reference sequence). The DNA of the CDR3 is TGCGCCAGCAGTGAGTCGAAGACTAGCGGGGTCAATGAGCAGTTCTTC. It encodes CASSESKTSGVNEQFF.

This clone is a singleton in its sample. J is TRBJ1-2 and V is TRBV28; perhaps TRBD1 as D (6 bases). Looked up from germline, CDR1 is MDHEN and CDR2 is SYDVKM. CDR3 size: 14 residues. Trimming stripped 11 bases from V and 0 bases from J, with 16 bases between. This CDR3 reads CAAMDSASNYGYTF. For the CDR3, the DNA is TGTGCCGCCATGGACAGCGCTTCTAACTATGGCTACACCTTC.

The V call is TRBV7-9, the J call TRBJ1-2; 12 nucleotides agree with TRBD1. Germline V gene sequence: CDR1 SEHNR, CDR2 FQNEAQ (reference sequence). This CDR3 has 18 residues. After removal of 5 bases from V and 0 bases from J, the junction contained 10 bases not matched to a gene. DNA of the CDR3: TGTGCCAGCAGCCCGTCCGGGACAGGGGGCCTAGCTAACTATGGCTACACCTTC. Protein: CASSPSGTGGLANYGYTF. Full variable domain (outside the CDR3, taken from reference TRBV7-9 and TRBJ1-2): DTGVSQNPRHKITKRGQNVTFRCDPISEHNRLYWYRQTLGQGPEFLTYFQNEAQLEKSRLLSDRFSAERPKGSFSTLEIQRTEQGDSAMYLCASSPSGTGGLANYGYTFGSGTRLTVV.

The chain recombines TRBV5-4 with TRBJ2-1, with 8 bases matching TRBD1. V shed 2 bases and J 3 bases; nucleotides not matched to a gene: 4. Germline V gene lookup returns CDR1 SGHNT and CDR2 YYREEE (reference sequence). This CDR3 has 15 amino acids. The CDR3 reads CASSLWDRLYNEQFF. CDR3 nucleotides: TGTGCCAGCAGCTTATGGGACAGGCTCTACAATGAGCAGTTCTTC. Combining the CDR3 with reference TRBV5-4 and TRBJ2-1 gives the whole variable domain ETGVTQSPTHLIKTRGQQVTLRCSSQSGHNTVSWYQQALGQGPQFIFQYYREEENGRGNFPPRFSGLQFPNYSSELNVNALELDDSALYLCASSLWDRLYNEQFFGPGTRLTVL.

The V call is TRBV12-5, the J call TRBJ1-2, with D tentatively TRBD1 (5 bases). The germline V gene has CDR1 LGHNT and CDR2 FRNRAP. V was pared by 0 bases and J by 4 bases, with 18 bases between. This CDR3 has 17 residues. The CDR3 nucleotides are TGTGCTAGTGGTTTGGTCCTGGTATTCGGGGGTCGCTATGGCTACACCTTC. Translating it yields CASGLVLVFGGRYGYTF.

The CDR3: CASSLAGGASYNSPLHF. CDR3 sequence (DNA): TGCGCCAGCAGCTTGGCTGGGGGCGCGTCCTATAATTCACCCCTCCACTTT. The gene calls are TRBV5-1 and TRBJ1-6; D may be TRBD1 (6 bases). V gave up 0 bases and J gave up 1 base, with 11 bases separating them. CDR1 and CDR2 (germline): SGHRS, YFSETQ. This CDR3 has 17 residues.

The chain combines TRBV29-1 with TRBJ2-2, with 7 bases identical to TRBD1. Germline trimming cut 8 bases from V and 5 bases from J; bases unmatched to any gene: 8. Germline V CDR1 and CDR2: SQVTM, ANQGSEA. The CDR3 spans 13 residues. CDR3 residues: CSKWDSRTGELFF. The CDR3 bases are TGCAGCAAATGGGACAGTCGAACCGGGGAGCTGTTTTTT.

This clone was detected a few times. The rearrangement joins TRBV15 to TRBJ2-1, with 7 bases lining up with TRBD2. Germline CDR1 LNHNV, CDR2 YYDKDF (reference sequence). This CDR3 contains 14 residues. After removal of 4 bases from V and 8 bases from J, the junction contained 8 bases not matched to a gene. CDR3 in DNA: TGTGCCACCAGCAAGGGGCGGGGGTCGGATGAGCAGTTCTTC. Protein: CATSKGRGSDEQFF.

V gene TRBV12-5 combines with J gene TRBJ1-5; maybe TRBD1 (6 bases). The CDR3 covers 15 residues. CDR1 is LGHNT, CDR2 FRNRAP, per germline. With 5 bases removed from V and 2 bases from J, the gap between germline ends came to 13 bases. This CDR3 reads CASGRGAGRNQPQHF. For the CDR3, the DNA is TGTGCTAGTGGTCGGGGGGCGGGGCGCAATCAGCCCCAGCATTTT.

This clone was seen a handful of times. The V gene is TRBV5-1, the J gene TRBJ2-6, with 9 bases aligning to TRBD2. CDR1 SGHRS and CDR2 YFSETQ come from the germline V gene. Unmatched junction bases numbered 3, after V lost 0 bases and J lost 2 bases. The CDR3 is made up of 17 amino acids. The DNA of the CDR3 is TGCGCCAGCAGCTTGGATAGCGGGGGCGCTGGGGCCAACGTCCTGACTTTC. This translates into CASSLDSGGAGANVLTF.

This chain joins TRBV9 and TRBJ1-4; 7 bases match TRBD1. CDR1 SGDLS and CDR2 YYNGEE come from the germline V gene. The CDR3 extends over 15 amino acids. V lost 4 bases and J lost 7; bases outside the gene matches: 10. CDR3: CASSKNRGLGEKLFF. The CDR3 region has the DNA TGTGCCAGCAGCAAAAACAGGGGTCTGGGTGAAAAACTGTTTTTT.

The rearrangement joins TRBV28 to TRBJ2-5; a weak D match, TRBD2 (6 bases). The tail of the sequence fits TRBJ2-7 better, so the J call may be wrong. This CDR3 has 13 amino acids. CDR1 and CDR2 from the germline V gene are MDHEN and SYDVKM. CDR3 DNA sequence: TGTGCCAGCGGGCCGGGGGACTTCCGCGAGCAGTACTTC. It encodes CASGPGDFREQYF.

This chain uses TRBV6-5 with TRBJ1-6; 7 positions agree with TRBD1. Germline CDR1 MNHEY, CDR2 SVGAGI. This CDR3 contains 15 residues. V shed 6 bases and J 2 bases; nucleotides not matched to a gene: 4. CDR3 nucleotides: TGTGCCAGCAGGATGACAGGGCCCTATAATTCACCCCTCCACTTT. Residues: CASRMTGPYNSPLHF.

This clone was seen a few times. CDR3 residues: CASSLRQGRAEQYF. DNA of the CDR3: TGTGCCAGCAGTTTACGACAGGGACGTGCCGAGCAGTACTTC. The chain is built from TRBV28 and TRBJ2-5; 7 bases fit TRBD1. TRBJ2-7 matches the DNA end more closely, so the J call is doubtful. Per germline, CDR1 MDHEN and CDR2 SYDVKM. There are 14 residues in the CDR3.

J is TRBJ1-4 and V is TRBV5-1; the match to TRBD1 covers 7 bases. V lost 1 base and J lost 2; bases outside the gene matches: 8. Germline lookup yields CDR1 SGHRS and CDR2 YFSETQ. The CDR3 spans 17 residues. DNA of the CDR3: TGCGCCAGCAGCTTGCAGGGGGAAGGGCCTACTAATGAAAAACTGTTTTTT. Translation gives CASSLQGEGPTNEKLFF.

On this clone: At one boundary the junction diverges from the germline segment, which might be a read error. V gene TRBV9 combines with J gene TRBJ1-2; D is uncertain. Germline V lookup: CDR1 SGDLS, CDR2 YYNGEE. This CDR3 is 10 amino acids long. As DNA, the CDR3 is TGTGCCAGCAGCATAGGAGAACCAATCTTC. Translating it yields CASSIGEPIF.

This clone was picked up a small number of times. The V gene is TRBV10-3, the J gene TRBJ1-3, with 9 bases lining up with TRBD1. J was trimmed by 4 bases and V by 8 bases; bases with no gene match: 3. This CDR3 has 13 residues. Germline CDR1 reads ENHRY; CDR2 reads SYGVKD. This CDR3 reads CAILTGGGNTIYF. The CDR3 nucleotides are TGTGCCATCTTAACAGGGGGCGGAAACACCATATATTTT.

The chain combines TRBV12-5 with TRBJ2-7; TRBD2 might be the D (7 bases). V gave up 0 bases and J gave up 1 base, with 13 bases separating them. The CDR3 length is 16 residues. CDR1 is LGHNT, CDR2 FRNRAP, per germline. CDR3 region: CASGLVIGGPSYEQYF. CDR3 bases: TGTGCTAGTGGTTTGGTAATCGGGGGGCCTTCCTACGAGCAGTACTTC.

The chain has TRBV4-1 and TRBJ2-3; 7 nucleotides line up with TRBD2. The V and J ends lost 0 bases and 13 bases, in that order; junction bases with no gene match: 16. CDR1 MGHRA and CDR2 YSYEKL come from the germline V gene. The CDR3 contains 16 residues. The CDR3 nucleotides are TGCGCCAGCAGCCAAGATGGGGTCACGAGAACCGGGACTAAGTATTTT. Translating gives CASSQDGVTRTGTKYF.

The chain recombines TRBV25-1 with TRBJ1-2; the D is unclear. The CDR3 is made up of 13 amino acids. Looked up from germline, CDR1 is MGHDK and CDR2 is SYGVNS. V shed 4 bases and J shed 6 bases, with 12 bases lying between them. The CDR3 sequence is CASSGETLDGYTF. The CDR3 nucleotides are TGTGCCAGCAGTGGGGAGACATTGGATGGCTACACCTTC.